This T cell receptor (beta chain) is drawn from a study of shared clonotypes between healthy human individuals. V lost 0 bases and J lost 1, with 16 bases in between. The germline V gene encodes CDR1 SGDLS and CDR2 YYNGEE. This CDR3 is 18 amino acids long. Every subset had its genomic DNA shared out evenly among several immunoSEQ plates. Produced via immunoSEQ multiplex PCR; TCRdb's table is partial and in-frame only. The sample lists approximately 1.5 million clones; approximately 98.5% were seen once. Study conclusions and caveats: Non-shared clonotypes showed lower generation probabilities than clonotypes common to all four donors.

Comment on this clone: The antigen is unknown.

V usage is TRBV9 and J usage is TRBJ2-2; perhaps D is TRBD1 or TRBD2 (5 bases each). The source is a man aged 30 to 45 in good health. Sequencing was done on a sample of naive CD4+ T cells sorted from blood. Subset noted: CD45RA+ positively selected. CDR3 sequence reads: CASSVEALGTVNTGELFF. CDR3 DNA: TGTGCCAGCAGCGTAGAAGCTCTTGGGACGGTGAACACCGGGGAGCTGTTTTTT.